This TCR beta chain appears in the sequencing data of a study of early T cells in non-severe SARS-CoV-2 infection. As for the study in general: Unpaired chains resulted from sequencing bulk RNA of unsorted whole blood. Study-level points and caveats: VDJdb matches were skewed toward anti-spike CD8 T cell responses.

The CDR3 extends over 15 amino acids. After removal of 0 bases from V and 1 base from J, the junction contained 1 base not matched to a gene. Germline lookup yields CDR1 ENHRY and CDR2 SYGVKD. In regard to this clonotype: Its matching antigen is unknown.

Individual cDNA molecules received unique molecular identifiers during library preparation. TCRdb reprocessed the 5' RACE reads via MiXCR and lists one record per CDR3 protein. The table records fewer than 100,000 distinct CDR3 sequences, approximately 11% of them present only once. The receptor was derived from an adult who was a healthcare worker with PCR-confirmed SARS-CoV-2 infection or an uninfected control (not recorded which). Sequencing was carried out using whole blood. The J gene is TRBJ1-1, the V gene TRBV10-3; 8 bases fit TRBD1. The CDR3 region has the DNA TGTGCCATCAGTGAGTCGGACAGGGAGAACACTGAAGCTTTCTTT. This translates into CAISESDRENTEAFF.